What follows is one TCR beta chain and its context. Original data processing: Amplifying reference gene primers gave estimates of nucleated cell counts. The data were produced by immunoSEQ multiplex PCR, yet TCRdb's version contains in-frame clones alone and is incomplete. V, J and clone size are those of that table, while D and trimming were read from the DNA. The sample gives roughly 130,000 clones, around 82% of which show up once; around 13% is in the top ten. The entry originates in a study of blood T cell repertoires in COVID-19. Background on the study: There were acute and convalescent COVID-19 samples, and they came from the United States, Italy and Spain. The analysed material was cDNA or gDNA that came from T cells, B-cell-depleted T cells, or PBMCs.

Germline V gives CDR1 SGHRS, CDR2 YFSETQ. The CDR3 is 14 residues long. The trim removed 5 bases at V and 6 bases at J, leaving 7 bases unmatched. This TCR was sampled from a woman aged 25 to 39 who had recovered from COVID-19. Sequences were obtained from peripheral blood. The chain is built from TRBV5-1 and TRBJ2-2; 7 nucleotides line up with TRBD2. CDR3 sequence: CASRRLAGAGELFF. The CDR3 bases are TGCGCCAGCAGGCGACTAGCTGGGGCCGGGGAGCTGTTTTTT.